The 17 T cell receptor beta chains given below trace back to one sample, sequenced in a study of blood T cells in healthy people across ages. A sample-barcoded 5' primer and a J-beta primer mix were used in a second PCR of roughly 7 to 11 cycles. TCRdb re-derived calls from the 5' RACE reads in MiXCR, one entry per CDR3 protein. Here the sample spans 700,000 to 950,000 distinct CDR3 sequences, about 62% being singletons. Input material: blood. These receptor sequences come from a man aged 25 to 40 in good health.

This chain uses TRBV20-1 with TRBJ2-5, with TRBD2 as a possible D gene (6 bases). The J call may be incorrect, as the DNA end agrees better with TRBJ2-7. Germline CDR1 reads DFQATT; CDR2 reads SNEGSKA (reference sequence). The CDR3 loop spans 12 amino acids. CDR3 sequence: CSARVVEGEQYF. CDR3 coding DNA: TGCAGTGCTAGAGTAGTGGAGGGCGAGCAGTACTTC.

V usage is TRBV7-9 and J usage is TRBJ2-3; D is unclear. The germline gives CDR1 SEHNR, CDR2 FQNEAQ (reference sequence). This CDR3 has 15 residues. V lost 4 bases to trimming and J lost 0 bases, with 11 bases between them. CDR3: CASSSRTVSTDTQYF. CDR3 sequence (DNA): TGTGCCAGCAGCTCTAGGACGGTTAGCACAGATACGCAGTATTTT.

The genes are TRBV12-3 or TRBV12-4 and TRBJ1-2, with D unresolved. Trimming took 3 bases from V and 4 from J, leaving 12 bases between them. The length of the CDR3 is 14 residues. Here the CDR3 DNA reads TGTGCCAGCAGTTTCCTGGCGGAGGCCTATGGCTACACCTTC. Its protein is CASSFLAEAYGYTF.

In regard to this clonotype: With a much larger clone just one base away, this may be a read error. This chain joins TRBV11-1 and TRBJ2-5; the D is unclear. The CDR3 has 12 residues. Germline V gene lookup returns CDR1 SGHAT and CDR2 FQDESV (reference sequence). DNA of the CDR3: TGTGCCAACAGCCGTTTAGGGGAGACCCAGTACTTC. It is translated as CANSRLGETQYF.

This clonotype was detected only a few times. V is TRBV20-1 and J is TRBJ2-1, with D possibly TRBD2 on 6 matching bases. Germline lookup yields CDR1 DFQATT and CDR2 SNEGSKA (reference sequence). This CDR3 is built from 14 residues. V was cut by 8 bases and J by 3 bases, with 17 bases left in between. In DNA, the CDR3 is TGCAGTTACCAAGCGGGCGATTACTACAATGAGCAGTTCTTC. Translated: CSYQAGDYYNEQFF.

The rearrangement links TRBV12-3 or TRBV12-4 to TRBJ1-5, with 8 nucleotides matching TRBD1. The trim removed 5 bases at V and 4 bases at J, leaving 4 bases unmatched. The CDR3 has 14 amino acids. The CDR3 DNA reads as TGTGCCAGCAGTCGAGGGACAGGTAATCAGCCCCAGCATTTT. Its protein is CASSRGTGNQPQHF.

This clonotype was recorded a few times. The rearrangement uses TRBV6-2 or TRBV6-3 and TRBJ2-1; D is undetermined. Germline CDR1 reads MNHEY; CDR2 reads SVGEGT. This CDR3 comprises 13 residues. V lost 8 bases and J 10 bases, leaving 18 bases between the germline ends. The CDR3 sequence: CASREFTTDEQFF. Here the CDR3 DNA reads TGTGCCAGCCGCGAATTTACCACAGACGAGCAGTTCTTC.

The CDR3 spells CSVGGTGESPLHF. The CDR3 region has the DNA TGCAGCGTTGGGGGGACAGGGGAATCACCCCTCCACTTT. V usage is TRBV29-1 and J usage is TRBJ1-6, with 10 bases aligning to TRBD1. This CDR3 has 13 residues. Germline CDR1 is SQVTM and CDR2 is ANQGSEA. The junction had 4 bases not matched to a gene; V was cut back by 4 bases and J by 10 bases.

In this sample, this clonotype turned up once. V is TRBV6-2 or TRBV6-3 and J is TRBJ2-5, with 10 positions matching TRBD2. The CDR3 runs 15 residues. Germline lookup yields CDR1 MNHEY and CDR2 SVGEGT. After removal of 6 bases from V and 11 bases from J, the junction contained 15 bases not matched to a gene. The CDR3 nucleotides read TGTGCCAGCAGCCGAAGTGGGACTAGCGCGATTGAGCAGTACTTC. Amino acid sequence: CASSRSGTSAIEQYF.

This clonotype was picked up a small number of times. The V gene is TRBV5-1, the J gene TRBJ2-1; D not certain. There are 15 residues in the CDR3. Trimming shortened V by 5 bases and J by 0 bases, and 12 bases separated the two germline ends. Germline V gene lookup returns CDR1 SGHRS and CDR2 YFSETQ. The CDR3 DNA is TGCGCCAGCAGTTTGAGGCCGGTCTCCTACAATGAGCAGTTCTTC. It encodes CASSLRPVSYNEQFF.

Turning to this clonotype: A much larger clone differs from this one at a single base, so this may be a read error. The chain combines TRBV6-5 with TRBJ2-6, with D possibly being TRBD1 (5 bases). The V gene's germline CDR1 is MNHEY and CDR2 SVGAGI. This CDR3 has 15 amino acids. In DNA form, the CDR3 reads TGTGCCAGCAGCTTAAGGGGATCTGGGGCCAACGCCCTGACTTTC. The encoded protein is CASSLRGSGANALTF.

This clonotype occurred a few times. This chain connects TRBV11-3 to TRBJ2-4; D could derive from TRBD1 or TRBD2 (5 bases each). Near its end, the DNA agrees better with TRBJ2-5, so the J call may be wrong. The CDR3 is 15 amino acids. CDR1 and CDR2 (germline): SGHNT, YENEEA. The CDR3 nucleotides read TGTGCCAGCAGCTTAGGTCTTCAGGGACCAGAGACCCAGTACTTC. It is translated as CASSLGLQGPETQYF.

This chain connects TRBV11-2 to TRBJ2-5; tentatively, D is TRBD2 (6 bases). CDR3 length equals 13 residues. Germline V CDR1 and CDR2: SGHAT, FQNNGV. V lost 6 bases and J 7 bases, leaving 15 bases between the germline ends. The CDR3 sequence is CASSYLAPLTQYF. The CDR3 nucleotides read TGTGCCAGCAGTTATCTAGCGCCCCTGACCCAGTACTTC.

This chain connects TRBV7-2 to TRBJ2-4, with TRBD2 matching 11 bases. The V and J ends lost 0 bases and 13 bases, in that order; junction bases with no gene match: 14. There are 17 residues in the CDR3. CDR1 SGHTA and CDR2 FQGNSA come from the germline V gene. CDR3 amino acids: CASSLAGPTSGVHKQYF. The CDR3 nucleotides read TGTGCCAGCAGCTTAGCAGGCCCGACTAGCGGGGTCCACAAGCAGTACTTC.

The chain recombines TRBV9 with TRBJ2-1, with D perhaps given as TRBD1 or TRBD2 (5 bases each). The CDR3 spans 15 residues. V lost 0 bases and J 6 bases, leaving 13 bases between the germline ends. Germline V gene lookup returns CDR1 SGDLS and CDR2 YYNGEE. CDR3 bases: TGTGCCAGCAGCGTAGCCGGGACCGGCACCAATGAGCAGTTCTTC. Protein: CASSVAGTGTNEQFF.

V and J are TRBV20-1 and TRBJ2-7; 12 bases align to TRBD2. V was clipped by 3 bases and J by 3 bases; unmatched bases: 3. This CDR3 region has 14 residues. Germline lookup yields CDR1 DFQATT and CDR2 SNEGSKA (reference sequence). The CDR3 spells CSARTSGRGYEQYF. The CDR3 bases are TGCAGTGCTAGGACTAGCGGGAGAGGCTACGAGCAGTACTTC.

The V call is TRBV20-1, the J call TRBJ2-3; D is unresolved. There are 15 residues in the CDR3. V gave up 4 bases and J gave up 3 bases, with 17 bases separating them. Germline V gene data show CDR1 as DFQATT and CDR2 as SNEGSKA (reference sequence). DNA of the CDR3: TGCAGTGCTACTGGTCCGGATCTGGGAACAGATACGCAGTATTTT. As protein: CSATGPDLGTDTQYF.